What follows are 18 T cell receptor beta chains derived from one specimen sequenced in a study of T cell repertoires in cytomegalovirus infection. MiXCR was run by TCRdb on the reads, yielding one entry per CDR3 protein. The table records some 700,000 distinct CDR3 sequences, under 40% of them present only once. Sequenced: PBMCs. Every receptor here comes from a human donor in good health (CMV status not recorded). Some clones in this sample may be carry-over from other donors' samples.

This clonotype was observed at least ten times. The genes are TRBV7-2 and TRBJ2-5; TRBD2 is a possible D gene (6 bases). The ends were cut back, 5 bases at V and 1 base at J, with 11 bases in the middle. Germline V lookup: CDR1 SGHTA, CDR2 FQGNSA. The CDR3 has 14 residues. This chain's CDR3 is CASSRGALQETQYF. The CDR3 DNA reads as TGTGCCAGCAGCCGCGGGGCCCTCCAAGAGACCCAGTACTTC.

CDR3 sequence reads: CASSEYTSGVINEQFF. Here the CDR3 DNA reads TGTGCCAGCAGTGAATATACTAGCGGGGTGATCAATGAGCAGTTCTTC. The V gene is TRBV6-1, the J gene TRBJ2-1, with 10 bases lining up with TRBD2. The CDR3 has 16 residues. CDR1 MNHNS and CDR2 SASEGT come from the germline V gene. V lost 2 bases to trimming and J lost 6 bases; unmatched junction nucleotides: 7.

This clonotype was observed a few times. No conserved phenylalanine or tryptophan is present at the end of the CDR3, so a read error is the likely explanation. This chain links TRBV7-9 with TRBJ2-1; unclear D gene. Looked up from germline, CDR1 is SEHNR and CDR2 is FQNEAQ (reference sequence). The CDR3 loop spans 15 amino acids. Trimming left V 2 bases short and J 0 bases short, with 8 bases between. The CDR3 spells CASSLSWSSYNEQFL. CDR3 sequence (DNA): TGTGCCAGCAGCTTATCGTGGTCCTCCTACAATGAGCAGTTCCTC.

Worth noting for this clonotype: The conserved closing phenylalanine or tryptophan is absent in this CDR3, likely reflecting a read error. The chain links TRBV28 to TRBJ2-7; D tentatively reads TRBD1 or TRBD2 (5 bases each). The ends were cut back, 1 base at V and 5 bases at J, with 6 bases in the middle. Per germline, CDR1 MDHEN and CDR2 SYDVKM. The CDR3 has 12 residues. As DNA, the CDR3 is TGTGCCAGCAGTTTATTGGGGGACGAGCAGTACTTA. This gives the protein CASSLLGDEQYL.

The chain links TRBV12-3 or TRBV12-4 to TRBJ1-5, with D possibly TRBD1 on 5 matching bases. Between the trimmed V and J ends, which lost 5 bases and 3 bases, there was a span of 23 bases. This CDR3 region has 18 residues. CDR3 sequence (DNA): TGTGCCAGCAGTCCGGACGGACCCTCAGGGTTTGCCAATCAGCCCCAGCATTTT. Protein product: CASSPDGPSGFANQPQHF.

This clonotype showed up many times. The CDR3 reads CASSLVSPHTNTGELFF. The CDR3 DNA reads TGTGCCAGCAGCTTAGTGTCTCCCCATACGAACACCGGGGAGCTGTTTTTT. The chain combines TRBV7-6 with TRBJ2-2; D is uncertain. CDR1 SGHVS and CDR2 FNYEAQ come from the germline V gene. This CDR3 has 17 amino acids. The V end lost 1 base, the J end lost 0 bases, and 12 bases lay between the germline ends.

The chain uses TRBV6-1 and TRBJ1-3; D might be TRBD1 (6 bases). Germline V gene data show CDR1 as MNHNS and CDR2 as SASEGT. V was pared by 7 bases and J by 0 bases, with 13 bases between. The CDR3 covers 15 residues. The CDR3: CASKTRGGSGNTIYF. CDR3 sequence (DNA): TGTGCCAGCAAGACTAGGGGGGGCTCTGGAAACACCATATATTTT.

The chain recombines TRBV20-1 with TRBJ2-7; the match to TRBD1 covers 7 bases. V was clipped by 6 bases and J by 1 base; unmatched bases: 6. Germline assignment: CDR1 DFQATT and CDR2 SNEGSKA (reference sequence). The CDR3 length is 13 residues. CDR3 protein: CSASPGQSYEQYF. The CDR3 nucleotides read TGCAGTGCCAGCCCGGGACAGTCCTACGAGCAGTACTTC.

CDR3 sequence: CASSKLAGDPDTQYF. The CDR3 bases are TGTGCCAGTTCCAAACTAGCGGGGGACCCAGATACGCAGTATTTT. The V gene is TRBV28, the J gene TRBJ2-3; TRBD2 matches at 11 bases. There are 15 residues in the CDR3. Germline assignment: CDR1 MDHEN and CDR2 SYDVKM. V gave up 9 bases and J gave up 4 bases; unmatched junction bases: 9.

Here the CDR3 reads CASSLASVALGEQFF. Here the CDR3 DNA reads TGTGCCAGCAGCTTAGCGTCCGTAGCCCTAGGTGAGCAGTTCTTC. This sequence joins TRBV11-1 and TRBJ2-1; no definite D call. In germline, CDR1 is SGHAT, CDR2 FQDESV (reference sequence). This CDR3 has 15 amino acids. The V and J ends lost 0 bases and 9 bases respectively, with 15 bases between them.

The CDR3 DNA reads as TGTGCCAGCAGCGGTAGCGGGGGGGCCGGCGATGAGCAGTTCTTC. Translation: CASSGSGGAGDEQFF. This chain links TRBV9 with TRBJ2-1, with 11 nucleotides matching TRBD2. Germline CDR1 and CDR2: SGDLS and YYNGEE. This CDR3 has 15 residues. Trimming at V came to 3 bases and at J to 8 bases, leaving 7 bases not matched to a gene. Together with reference TRBV9 and TRBJ2-1, the CDR3 gives the full variable domain: DSGVTQTPKHLITATGQRVTLRCSPRSGDLSVYWYQQSLDQGLQFLIQYYNGEERAKGNILERFSAQQFPDLHSELNLSSLELGDSALYFCASSGSGGAGDEQFFGPGTRLTVL.

The rearrangement joins TRBV12-3 or TRBV12-4 to TRBJ1-5; D is uncertain. The germline V and J ends were trimmed by 3 bases and 2 bases, with 20 bases remaining between them. The CDR3 has 18 residues. The CDR3 here is CASSFFLGGVEGNQPQHF. The CDR3 coding sequence is TGTGCCAGCAGTTTTTTTTTAGGTGGAGTCGAAGGCAATCAGCCCCAGCATTTT.

Points on this clonotype: The CDR3 does not end in the conserved phenylalanine or tryptophan, so this is likely a read error. The chain uses TRBV12-3 or TRBV12-4 and TRBJ2-4, with 8 positions matching TRBD1. The V gene end was trimmed by 6 bases and the J gene end by 4 bases; junction bases not matched to a gene: 8. CDR3 size: 15 residues. This CDR3 is CASREDRQGKNIQYC. In nucleotides, the CDR3 is TGTGCCAGCAGGGAGGACCGACAGGGGAAAAACATTCAGTACTGC.

The rearrangement joins TRBV27 to TRBJ1-1; no firm D call. V lost 5 bases to trimming and J lost 1 base, with 8 bases between them. Germline V gives CDR1 MNHEY, CDR2 SMNVEV (reference sequence). The CDR3 runs to 13 residues. The CDR3 reads CASSTTANTEAFF. The CDR3 DNA follows: TGTGCCAGCAGTACAACAGCGAACACTGAAGCTTTCTTT.

This clonotype has a handful of counts. The chain is built from TRBV7-9 and TRBJ2-3; 8 bases match TRBD2. Per germline, CDR1 SEHNR and CDR2 FQNEAQ (reference sequence). There are 14 residues in the CDR3. J gave up 6 bases and V 1 base, and 3 bases lay outside the gene matches. Here the CDR3 reads CASSLERERDTQYF. The CDR3 nucleotides are TGTGCCAGCAGCTTAGAGCGGGAGAGGGATACGCAGTATTTT. The complete variable domain, with remaining parts taken from reference TRBV7-9 and TRBJ2-3, reads DTGVSQNPRHKITKRGQNVTFRCDPISEHNRLYWYRQTLGQGPEFLTYFQNEAQLEKSRLLSDRFSAERPKGSFSTLEIQRTEQGDSAMYLCASSLERERDTQYFGPGTRLTVL.

The chain recombines TRBV29-1 with TRBJ2-5; D call uncertain. CDR1 is SQVTM, CDR2 ANQGSEA, per germline. Trimming shortened V by 5 bases and J by 4 bases, and 5 bases separated the two germline ends. The CDR3 loop spans 10 amino acids. CDR3 nucleotides: TGCAGCGTTTCGACAGAGACCCAGTACTTC. Its translation is CSVSTETQYF. Full variable domain (missing parts from reference TRBV29-1 and TRBJ2-5): SAVISQKPSRDICQRGTSLTIQCQVDSQVTMMFWYRQQPGQSLTLIATANQGSEATYESGFVIDKFPISRPNLTFSTLTVSNMSPEDSSIYLCSVSTETQYFGPGTRLLVL.

The V gene is TRBV5-1, the J gene TRBJ2-5; D not resolved. Deletions cut 0 bases from V and 5 bases from J, with 14 bases between. In germline, CDR1 is SGHRS, CDR2 YFSETQ. CDR3 length: 15 amino acids. CDR3 sequence: CASSLGRVTVETQYF. CDR3 DNA sequence: TGCGCCAGCAGCTTGGGAAGGGTAACGGTGGAGACCCAGTACTTC.

Only a few counts were recorded for this clonotype. The V call is TRBV20-1, the J call TRBJ1-6; TRBD1 aligns across 7 bases. The length of the CDR3 is 17 residues. Germline-derived CDR1 and CDR2 are DFQATT and SNEGSKA (reference sequence). V lost 5 bases and J lost 5; bases outside the gene matches: 15. In DNA, the CDR3 is TGCAGTGCTCTCCGGACCGACAGGGCCCTGAATAATTCACCCCTCCACTTT. It specifies CSALRTDRALNNSPLHF.